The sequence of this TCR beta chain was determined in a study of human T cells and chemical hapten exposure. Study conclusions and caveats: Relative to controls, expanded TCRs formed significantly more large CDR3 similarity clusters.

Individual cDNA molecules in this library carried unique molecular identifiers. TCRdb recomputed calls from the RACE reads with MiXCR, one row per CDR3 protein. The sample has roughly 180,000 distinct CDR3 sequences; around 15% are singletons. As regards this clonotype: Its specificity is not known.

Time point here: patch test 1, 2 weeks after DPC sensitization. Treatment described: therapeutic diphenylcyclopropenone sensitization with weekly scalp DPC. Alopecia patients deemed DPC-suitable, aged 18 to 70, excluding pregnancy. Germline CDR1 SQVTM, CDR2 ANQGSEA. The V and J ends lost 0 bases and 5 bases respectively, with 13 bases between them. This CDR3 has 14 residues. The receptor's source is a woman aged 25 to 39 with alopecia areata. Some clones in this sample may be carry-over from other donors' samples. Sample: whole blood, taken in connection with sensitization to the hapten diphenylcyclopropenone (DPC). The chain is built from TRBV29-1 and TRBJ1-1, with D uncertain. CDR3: CSVEDPGFWTEAFF. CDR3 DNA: TGCAGCGTTGAAGATCCGGGGTTTTGGACTGAAGCTTTCTTT.